A selection of T cell receptor beta chains follows, all from one sample in a study of T cells expressing NK-cell markers. TCRdb processed the 5' RACE reads again and assigns one entry to each CDR3 protein, with no DNA. In all, the sample yields 350,000 to 450,000 distinct CDR3 sequences. The sample taken for sequencing was blood T cells: a sorted CD56 or NKG2C T cell subset, CD4+ or CD8+ T cells, or bulk PBMC T cells (not recorded which). All receptors come from a man aged 18-69 years in good health. The CDR3 runs from the conserved cysteine through the conserved F or W.

CASSLARLNTEAFF,TRBJ1-1,TRBV7-9
CASSQVGQGLIQYF,TRBJ2-4,TRBV14
CATSKDRWNTEAFF,TRBJ1-1,TRBV15
CASSLRQTGGDEQYF,TRBJ2-7,TRBV7-2
CASSFQGGVVYEQYF,TRBJ2-7,TRBV27
CSARRTSGVTDTQYF,TRBJ2-3,TRBV20-1
CASSATGTSGEKLFF,TRBJ1-4,TRBV2
CASSSGPGAGYTF,TRBJ1-2,TRBV19
CASSSSHRGLQSSGANVLTF,TRBJ2-6,TRBV27
CASSFSDNKNTEAFF,TRBJ1-1,TRBV12-3/TRBV12-4
CASSPRGSGGIYEQFF,TRBJ2-1,TRBV5-5
CASSLESRGTQYF,TRBJ2-5,TRBV7-9
CASSLRRGGEAFF,TRBJ1-1,TRBV5-6
CASRLGQGGFGNEQFF,TRBJ2-1,TRBV6-5
CASSQMTSGGYNEQFF,TRBJ2-1,TRBV14
CASSPLIVRGQTETQYF,TRBJ2-5,TRBV18
CASSLGGGGSSYEQYF,TRBJ2-7,TRBV5-1
CASSLMSPGLSGNTIYF,TRBJ1-3,TRBV27
CASSLRTRVAGGRETQYF,TRBJ2-5,TRBV11-2
CNVGQSTDTQYF,TRBJ2-3,TRBV20-1
CASDPGRVDTQYF,TRBJ2-3,TRBV6-1
CASSVTGTEGSYEQYF,TRBJ2-7,TRBV7-2
CATSGGGKETQYF,TRBJ2-5,TRBV15
CASSLASVRGTRTADTQYF,TRBJ2-3,TRBV11-1
CASKRQGVLGNQPQHF,TRBJ1-5,TRBV6-1
CARQLGQNTDTQYF,TRBJ2-3,TRBV2
CASSLQGTDTQYF,TRBJ2-3,TRBV5-1
CASSFMNNEQFF,TRBJ2-1,TRBV28
CASRLGQGRYGYTF,TRBJ1-2,TRBV6-5
CSARDPGGWEAFF,TRBJ1-1,TRBV20-1
CASSRLGVTYEQYF,TRBJ2-7,TRBV12-3/TRBV12-4
CASTLGTSGDYNEQFF,TRBJ2-1,TRBV5-1
CASSTALYTDTQYF,TRBJ2-3,TRBV5-1
CASSGTPRNTIYF,TRBJ1-3,TRBV28
CASSFNPASTDTQYF,TRBJ2-3,TRBV11-1
CASSLESAPSTDTQYF,TRBJ2-3,TRBV5-1
CASSDRGGTDTQYF,TRBJ2-3,TRBV6-1
CASSLRSGGVRETQYF,TRBJ2-5,TRBV12-3/TRBV12-4
CASSSQVTTGELFF,TRBJ2-2,TRBV11-2
CASSSRPRNEQFF,TRBJ2-1,TRBV7-2
CATSARTGELFF,TRBJ2-2,TRBV24-1
CASSPPPGRKYEQYF,TRBJ2-7,TRBV6-1
CAWSWAVATGELFF,TRBJ2-2,TRBV30
CASSFRTGDGETQYF,TRBJ2-5,TRBV11-2
CASSPSRQGGETQYF,TRBJ2-5,TRBV27
CASSGRDRGYPGELFF,TRBJ2-2,TRBV6-1
CASSFTPGTLNTEAFF,TRBJ1-1,TRBV5-1